Shown below are 14 T cell receptor beta chains from a single sample sequenced in a study of beta chain features in type 1 diabetes. The entirety of the isolated RNA underwent reverse transcription, so expressed TCRB transcripts were sequenced. The protocol was immunoSEQ multiplex PCR, while the TCRdb copy is restricted to in-frame clones and leaves out a portion. Altogether approximately 38,000 clones are present, 49% being singletons, with the ten largest covering under 0.9%. Source material: central memory CD4+ T cells from blood. These receptors were collected from a woman younger than 30 in good health.

In this sample, this clone turned up a few times. The chain combines TRBV19 with TRBJ1-2; 9 positions agree with TRBD1. CDR1 LNHDA and CDR2 SQIVND come from the germline V gene (reference sequence). V shed 1 base, J shed 5 bases, and the junction held 2 bases outside the gene matches. This CDR3 region has 14 residues. CDR3 protein: CASSIGTGAYGYTF. In nucleotides, the CDR3 is TGTGCCAGTAGTATAGGGACAGGGGCATATGGCTACACCTTC.

The V gene is TRBV2, the J gene TRBJ1-2; the match to TRBD1 covers 7 bases. V was clipped by 6 bases and J by 0 bases; unmatched bases: 4. Germline CDR1 reads SNHLY; CDR2 reads FYNNEI. The CDR3 has 14 residues. Here the CDR3 DNA reads TGTGCCAGCAGCGGGGACAGTGCTAACTATGGCTACACCTTC. Its protein is CASSGDSANYGYTF.

The chain recombines TRBV5-1 with TRBJ2-1, with D possibly matching TRBD1 (5 bases). The V gene's germline CDR1 is SGHRS and CDR2 YFSETQ. This CDR3 has 14 residues. Trimming left V 5 bases short and J 15 bases short, with 24 bases between. As DNA, the CDR3 is TGCGCCAGCAGTCAACGGGTGGGGCCCTCGTGGTCGTTCTTC. It is translated as CASSQRVGPSWSFF.

This clone has a handful of counts. The chain combines TRBV5-4 with TRBJ2-3, with a possible D match to TRBD2 (6 bases). Deletions cut 3 bases from V and 0 bases from J, with 11 bases between. In germline, CDR1 is SGHNT, CDR2 YYREEE (reference sequence). The CDR3 extends over 15 amino acids. DNA for the CDR3: TGTGCCAGCAGCTCATCCGGGACTAGCACAGATACGCAGTATTTT. Its translation: CASSSSGTSTDTQYF. Combining the CDR3 with reference TRBV5-4 and TRBJ2-3 gives the whole variable domain ETGVTQSPTHLIKTRGQQVTLRCSSQSGHNTVSWYQQALGQGPQFIFQYYREEENGRGNFPPRFSGLQFPNYSSELNVNALELDDSALYLCASSSSGTSTDTQYFGPGTRLTVL.

This clone was seen only a few times. The chain uses TRBV5-1 and TRBJ2-7, with a weak D call TRBD1 (5 bases). The CDR3 length is 13 residues. Trimming took 4 bases from V and 3 from J, leaving 11 bases between them. Germline CDR1 SGHRS, CDR2 YFSETQ. DNA for the CDR3: TGCGCCAGCAGCCCCACAGGAGACTACGAGCAGTACTTC. It translates to CASSPTGDYEQYF.

This clone has only one observation. J is TRBJ2-3 and V is TRBV6-5, with D unresolved. CDR1 MNHEY and CDR2 SVGAGI come from the germline V gene. CDR3 length equals 16 residues. V was cut by 0 bases and J by 1 base, with 11 bases left in between. The CDR3 DNA follows: TGTGCCAGCAGTTACTCGGAAAGGCTAGGCACAGATACGCAGTATTTT. This encodes CASSYSERLGTDTQYF.

This chain links TRBV7-9 with TRBJ2-1; TRBD2 aligns across 7 bases. The CDR3 consists of 15 residues. The V and J ends lost 1 base and 2 bases, in that order; junction bases with no gene match: 2. CDR1 is SEHNR, CDR2 FQNEAQ, per germline (reference sequence). CDR3 nucleotide sequence: TGTGCCAGCAGCTTAGATCGGGGGGCCTACAATGAGCAGTTCTTC. This encodes CASSLDRGAYNEQFF.

The rearrangement uses TRBV15 and TRBJ2-5, with TRBD1 identical over 7 bases. CDR1 and CDR2 from the germline V gene are LNHNV and YYDKDF (reference sequence). CDR3 length: 15 residues. Trimming took 0 bases from V and 4 from J; bases not matched to a gene: 5. CDR3 sequence (DNA): TGTGCCACCAGCAGAGATTGGTCAGGGGGAGAGACCCAGTACTTC. It translates to CATSRDWSGGETQYF.

J is TRBJ1-1 and V is TRBV30, with a weak D call TRBD1 (6 bases). Germline CDR1 reads GTSNPN; CDR2 reads SVGIG (reference sequence). This CDR3 has 16 amino acids. Trimming took 3 bases from V and 1 from J, leaving 18 bases between them. The CDR3 DNA sequence: TGTGCCTGGAGCCTGTGGGGGGGGCGGGGGAACACTGAAGCTTTCTTT. It translates to CAWSLWGGRGNTEAFF.

The chain links TRBV5-1 to TRBJ2-2; the match to TRBD1 covers 8 bases. Trimming took 0 bases from V and 2 from J; bases not matched to a gene: 3. CDR1 is SGHRS and CDR2 is YFSETQ in the germline V gene. The CDR3 spans 16 residues. Written as DNA, the CDR3 is TGCGCCAGCAGCTTGGGCCAGGGGGCAAACACCGGGGAGCTGTTTTTT. Translation: CASSLGQGANTGELFF.

V usage is TRBV7-3 and J usage is TRBJ2-7; 8 bases agree with TRBD1. Germline CDR1 SGHTA, CDR2 FQGTGA. V lost 5 bases to trimming and J lost 4 bases; unmatched junction nucleotides: 10. The CDR3 totals 15 residues. The CDR3 DNA is TGTGCCAGCAGCCCGGGACCGGGACAGGTGTACGAGCAGTACTTC. This translates into CASSPGPGQVYEQYF.

The chain recombines TRBV29-1 with TRBJ1-2; a possible D gene is TRBD1 (6 bases). Trimming took 3 bases from V and 5 from J, leaving 13 bases between them. Germline lookup yields CDR1 SQVTM and CDR2 ANQGSEA. The CDR3 loop spans 13 amino acids. The CDR3 region is CSVDRTGRYGYTF. The CDR3, as DNA: TGCAGCGTTGACAGAACAGGGAGATATGGCTACACCTTC. The full variable domain, in which reference TRBV29-1 and TRBJ1-2 provide the parts outside the CDR3, is SAVISQKPSRDICQRGTSLTIQCQVDSQVTMMFWYRQQPGQSLTLIATANQGSEATYESGFVIDKFPISRPNLTFSTLTVSNMSPEDSSIYLCSVDRTGRYGYTFGSGTRLTVV.

The gene calls are TRBV5-1 and TRBJ2-1, with 8 nucleotides matching TRBD2. The CDR3 has 15 residues. Germline lookup yields CDR1 SGHRS and CDR2 YFSETQ. Trimming took 2 bases from V and 7 from J; bases not matched to a gene: 8. This chain's CDR3 is CASSLAGVGGNEQFF. CDR3 in DNA: TGCGCCAGCAGCTTAGCGGGAGTGGGAGGTAATGAGCAGTTCTTC. Full variable domain (rest looked up from reference TRBV5-1 and TRBJ2-1): KAGVTQTPRYLIKTRGQQVTLSCSPISGHRSVSWYQQTPGQGLQFLFEYFSETQRNKGNFPGRFSGRQFSNSRSEMNVSTLELGDSALYLCASSLAGVGGNEQFFGPGTRLTVL.

The CDR3 DNA sequence: TGCGCCAGCAGCTTGGTTCTTAGCGGGAGTACCACAGATACGCAGTATTTT. Its protein is CASSLVLSGSTTDTQYF. The chain uses TRBV5-1 and TRBJ2-3, with 9 bases fitting TRBD2. Trimming took 0 bases from V and 2 from J; bases not matched to a gene: 7. CDR1 SGHRS and CDR2 YFSETQ come from the germline V gene. The CDR3 sequence is 17 residues long.